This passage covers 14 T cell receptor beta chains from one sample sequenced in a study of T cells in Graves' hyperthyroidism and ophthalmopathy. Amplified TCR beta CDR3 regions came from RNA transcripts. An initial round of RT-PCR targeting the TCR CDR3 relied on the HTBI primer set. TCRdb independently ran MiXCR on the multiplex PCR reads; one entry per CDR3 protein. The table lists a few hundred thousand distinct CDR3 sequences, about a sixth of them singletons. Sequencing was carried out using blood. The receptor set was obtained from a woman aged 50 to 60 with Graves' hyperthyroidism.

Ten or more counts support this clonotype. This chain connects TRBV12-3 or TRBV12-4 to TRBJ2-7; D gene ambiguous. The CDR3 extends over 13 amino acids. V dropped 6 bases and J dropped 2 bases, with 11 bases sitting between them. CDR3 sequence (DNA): TGTGCCAGCAGCTCCGAAACAACCTACGAGCAGTACTTC. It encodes CASSSETTYEQYF.

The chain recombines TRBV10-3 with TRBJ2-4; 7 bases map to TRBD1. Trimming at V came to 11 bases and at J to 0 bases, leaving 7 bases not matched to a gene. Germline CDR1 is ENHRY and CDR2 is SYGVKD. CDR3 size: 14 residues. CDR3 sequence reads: CAATGAGAKNIQYF. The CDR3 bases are TGTGCCGCAACAGGGGCCGGAGCCAAAAACATTCAGTACTTC.

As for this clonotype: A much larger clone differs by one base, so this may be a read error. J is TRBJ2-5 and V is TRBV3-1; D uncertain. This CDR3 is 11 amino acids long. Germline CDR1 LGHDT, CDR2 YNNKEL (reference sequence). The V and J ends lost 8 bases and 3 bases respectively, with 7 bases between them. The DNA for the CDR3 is TGTGCCAGCCTCTTGGAAGAGACCCAGTACTTC. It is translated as CASLLEETQYF.

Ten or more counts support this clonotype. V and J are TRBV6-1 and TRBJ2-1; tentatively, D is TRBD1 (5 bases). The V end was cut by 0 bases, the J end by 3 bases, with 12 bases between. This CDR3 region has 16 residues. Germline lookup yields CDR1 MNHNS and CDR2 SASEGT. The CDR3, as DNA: TGTGCCAGCAGTGAAGCGAAGTCAGGGTTCTACAATGAGCAGTTCTTC. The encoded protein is CASSEAKSGFYNEQFF.

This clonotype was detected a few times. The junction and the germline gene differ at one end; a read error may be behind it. CDR3 in DNA: TGTGTCAGCAGTGGGGGGGACGGCTACACCTTC. This codes for CVSSGGDGYTF. The chain couples TRBV27 to TRBJ1-2; the D gene is possibly TRBD1 (5 bases). The CDR3 has 11 amino acids. In germline, CDR1 is MNHEY, CDR2 SMNVEV (reference sequence).

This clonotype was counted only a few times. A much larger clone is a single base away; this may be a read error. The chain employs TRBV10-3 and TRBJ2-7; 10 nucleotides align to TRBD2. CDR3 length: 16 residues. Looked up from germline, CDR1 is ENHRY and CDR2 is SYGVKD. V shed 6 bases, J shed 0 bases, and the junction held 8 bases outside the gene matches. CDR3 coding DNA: TGTGCCATCAGAGGGACTAGCGAGACCTCCTCCTACGAGCAGTACTTC. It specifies CAIRGTSETSSYEQYF.

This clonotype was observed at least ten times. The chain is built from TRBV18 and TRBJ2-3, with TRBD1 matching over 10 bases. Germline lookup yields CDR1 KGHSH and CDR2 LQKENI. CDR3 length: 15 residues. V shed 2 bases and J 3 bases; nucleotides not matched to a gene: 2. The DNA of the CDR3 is TGTGCCAGCTCACCAGGACAGGGGGTGACAGATACGCAGTATTTT. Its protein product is CASSPGQGVTDTQYF.

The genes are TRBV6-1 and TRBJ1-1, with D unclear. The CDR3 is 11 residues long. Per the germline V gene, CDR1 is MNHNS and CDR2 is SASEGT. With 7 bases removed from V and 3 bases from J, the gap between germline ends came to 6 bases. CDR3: CASNSYTEAFF. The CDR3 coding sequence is TGTGCCAGCAATAGTTACACTGAAGCTTTCTTT.

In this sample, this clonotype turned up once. The CDR3 bases are TGTGCCTGGAATCGACAGGGGGGGGAGACCCAGTACTTC. Encoded protein: CAWNRQGGETQYF. This chain links TRBV30 with TRBJ2-5; 9 nucleotides agree with TRBD1. Germline loops: CDR1 GTSNPN, CDR2 SVGIG (reference sequence). CDR3 length: 13 amino acids. The V segment lost 4 bases and the J segment 5 bases; nucleotides outside the gene matches: 5.

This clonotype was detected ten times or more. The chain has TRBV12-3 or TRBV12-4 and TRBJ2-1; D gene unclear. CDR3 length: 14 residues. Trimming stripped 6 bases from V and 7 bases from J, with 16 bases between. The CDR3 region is CASSLEHSRNEQFF. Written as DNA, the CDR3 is TGTGCCAGCAGCCTGGAGCATAGCAGGAATGAGCAGTTCTTC.

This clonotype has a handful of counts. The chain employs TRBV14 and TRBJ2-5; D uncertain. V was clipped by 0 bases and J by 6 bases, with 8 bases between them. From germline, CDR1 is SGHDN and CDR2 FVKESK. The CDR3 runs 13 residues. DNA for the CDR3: TGTGCCAGCAGCCAAGATCTGCGAAAGACCCAGTACTTC. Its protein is CASSQDLRKTQYF.

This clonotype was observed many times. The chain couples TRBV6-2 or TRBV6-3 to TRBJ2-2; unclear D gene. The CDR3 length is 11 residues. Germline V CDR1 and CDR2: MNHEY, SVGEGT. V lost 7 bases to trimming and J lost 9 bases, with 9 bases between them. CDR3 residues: CASTGSWELFF. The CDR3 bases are TGTGCCAGCACCGGCTCCTGGGAGCTGTTTTTT.

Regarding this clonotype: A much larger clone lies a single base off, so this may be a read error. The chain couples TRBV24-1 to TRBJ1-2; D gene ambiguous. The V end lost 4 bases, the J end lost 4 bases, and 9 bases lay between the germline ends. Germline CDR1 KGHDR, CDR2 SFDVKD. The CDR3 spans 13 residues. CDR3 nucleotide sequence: TGTGCCACCAGTGACGAGACTACCTATGGCTACACCTTC. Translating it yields CATSDETTYGYTF.

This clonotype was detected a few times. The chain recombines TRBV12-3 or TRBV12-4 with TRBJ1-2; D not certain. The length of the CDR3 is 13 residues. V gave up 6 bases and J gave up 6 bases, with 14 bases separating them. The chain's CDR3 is CASSPTVGDGYTF. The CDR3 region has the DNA TGTGCCAGCAGCCCCACGGTTGGGGATGGCTACACCTTC.